This T cell receptor beta chain was captured by sequencing in a study of OX40 agonist ivuxolimab in advanced cancers. Background on the study: A male proportion of over 75% was recorded, with mean age roughly 62 years and range roughly 23 to 79. Study findings and constraints: Patients with a partial response at 0.1-3.0 mg/kg had among the lowest clonal expansion. Some patients without response likewise showed low normalized clonal expansion.

Some clones are missing from TCRdb's copy, which holds only in-frame ones; the method was immunoSEQ multiplex PCR. There are approximately 31,000 clones in the sample; roughly nine tenths occur only once, and approximately 0.9% lies in the top ten. With regard to this clone: Antigen: not known.

The sequencing here drew on CD4+ or CD8+ T cells sorted from blood, taken in a trial of the OX40 agonist ivuxolimab. The clonotype comes from an adult with an advanced solid tumor such as melanoma, head and neck, liver or kidney cancer.

As DNA, the CDR3 is TGCGCCAGCAGCTTGGCAGGCCGCGGTGCCCGAATTGAGACCCAGTACTTC. Amino acid sequence: CASSLAGRGARIETQYF. The chain recombines TRBV5-1 with TRBJ2-5; D remains unclear. The V end lost 0 bases, the J end lost 5 bases, and 20 bases lay between the germline ends. In germline, CDR1 is SGHRS, CDR2 YFSETQ. The CDR3 runs to 17 residues.